This is a list of T cell receptor beta chains from one sample in a study of cytomegalovirus exposure and HLA in healthy donors. Here immunoSEQ multiplex PCR was the method, and the copy in TCRdb shows in-frame clones only, minus some. The sample contains fewer than 140,000 clones, roughly 80% of which appear only once. Sample: PBMCs. The receptors shown here come from a man in his sixties in good health and CMV-seronegative. Both conserved end residues are part of each CDR3. A D gene is named only where the DNA matches it firmly. Clone size is shown for a subset of rows, as once, few, many or a class of expanded clone.

d_call: TRBD2; j_call: TRBJ2-7; clone_size: NA; v_call: TRBV5-1; cdr3_aa: CASSSGVAGVSEQYF; cdr3_nt: TGCGCCAGCAGCTCCGGGGTAGCGGGGGTTAGCGAGCAGTACTTC
d_call: NA; j_call: TRBJ1-6; clone_size: NA; v_call: TRBV6-5; cdr3_aa: CASRRYNSPLHF; cdr3_nt: TGTGCCAGCAGGAGGTATAATTCACCCCTCCACTTT
d_call: NA; j_call: TRBJ2-6; clone_size: NA; v_call: TRBV4-3; cdr3_aa: CASSQELTGSGANVLTF; cdr3_nt: TGCGCCAGCAGCCAAGAACTTACGGGGTCTGGGGCCAACGTCCTGACTTTC
d_call: TRBD2; j_call: TRBJ2-5; clone_size: NA; v_call: TRBV7-2; cdr3_aa: CATNQAGGPQYF; cdr3_nt: TGTGCCACCAACCAAGCGGGGGGGCCCCAGTACTTC
d_call: TRBD2; j_call: TRBJ2-3; clone_size: NA; v_call: TRBV7-3; cdr3_aa: CASSLQAGGPDTQYF; cdr3_nt: TGTGCCAGCAGCTTACAGGCGGGGGGGCCAGATACGCAGTATTTT
d_call: NA; j_call: TRBJ1-2; clone_size: NA; v_call: TRBV19; cdr3_aa: CASSIQGPNYVYTF; cdr3_nt: TGTGCCAGTAGTATACAGGGGCCCAACTATGTCTACACCTTC
d_call: TRBD1; j_call: TRBJ2-1; clone_size: NA; v_call: TRBV5-1; cdr3_aa: CASSSGTGSYNEQFF; cdr3_nt: TGCGCCAGCAGCTCCGGGACAGGCTCCTACAATGAGCAGTTCTTC
d_call: NA; j_call: TRBJ2-5; clone_size: NA; v_call: TRBV10-3; cdr3_aa: CAISPGATEGETQYF; cdr3_nt: TGTGCCATCAGCCCAGGGGCTACAGAGGGGGAGACCCAGTACTTC
d_call: TRBD1; j_call: TRBJ2-1; clone_size: NA; v_call: TRBV5-1; cdr3_aa: CASSSQGVSGEQFF; cdr3_nt: TGCGCCAGCAGTTCCCAGGGGGTAAGTGGTGAGCAGTTCTTC
d_call: TRBD1; j_call: TRBJ1-2; clone_size: NA; v_call: TRBV7-2; cdr3_aa: CASSLATGGGGYTF; cdr3_nt: TGTGCCAGCAGCTTAGCGACAGGGGGTGGTGGCTACACCTTC
d_call: TRBD1; j_call: TRBJ1-5; clone_size: NA; v_call: TRBV7-9; cdr3_aa: CASSLGEGARSNQPQHF; cdr3_nt: TGTGCCAGCAGCTTAGGAGAGGGGGCTCGTAGCAATCAGCCCCAGCATTTT
d_call: TRBD2; j_call: TRBJ2-1; clone_size: NA; v_call: TRBV7-9; cdr3_aa: CASSLAGGGLNEQFF; cdr3_nt: TGTGCCAGCAGCTTAGCTGGCGGGGGGCTCAATGAGCAGTTCTTC
d_call: NA; j_call: TRBJ2-7; clone_size: NA; v_call: TRBV9; cdr3_aa: CASSVEEGRYEQYF; cdr3_nt: TGTGCCAGCAGCGTAGAAGAAGGGAGGTACGAGCAGTACTTC
d_call: TRBD1; j_call: TRBJ2-5; clone_size: NA; v_call: TRBV6-5; cdr3_aa: CASSYNRGVGQETQYF; cdr3_nt: TGTGCCAGCAGTTATAACAGGGGAGTAGGCCAAGAGACCCAGTACTTC
d_call: NA; j_call: TRBJ1-2; clone_size: NA; v_call: TRBV15; cdr3_aa: CATTAGYGYTF; cdr3_nt: TGTGCCACCACTGCGGGGTATGGCTACACCTTC
d_call: NA; j_call: TRBJ1-2; clone_size: NA; v_call: TRBV15; cdr3_aa: CATSREGTRSHYGYTF; cdr3_nt: TGTGCCACCAGCAGAGAGGGGACAAGATCTCACTATGGCTACACCTTC
d_call: NA; j_call: TRBJ2-5; clone_size: NA; v_call: TRBV5-1; cdr3_aa: CASSDQNTGGEAQYF; cdr3_nt: TGCGCCAGCAGCGACCAAAACACAGGGGGGGAGGCCCAGTACTTC
d_call: TRBD1; j_call: TRBJ1-5; clone_size: NA; v_call: TRBV4-1; cdr3_aa: CASSQGPGQGNNQPQHF; cdr3_nt: TGCGCCAGCAGCCAAGGACCGGGACAGGGAAACAATCAGCCCCAGCATTTT
d_call: NA; j_call: TRBJ1-4; clone_size: NA; v_call: TRBV6-1; cdr3_aa: CASMYMGGEKLFF; cdr3_nt: TGTGCCAGCATGTACATGGGGGGTGAAAAACTGTTTTTT
d_call: NA; j_call: TRBJ2-5; clone_size: NA; v_call: TRBV19; cdr3_aa: CASSRGGGLREETQYF; cdr3_nt: TGTGCCAGTAGTCGAGGGGGGGGCCTTAGGGAAGAGACCCAGTACTTC
d_call: NA; j_call: TRBJ1-1; clone_size: NA; v_call: TRBV10-3; cdr3_aa: CASDGGNTEAFF; cdr3_nt: TGTGCCTCCGACGGGGGGAACACTGAAGCTTTCTTT
d_call: NA; j_call: TRBJ1-4; clone_size: NA; v_call: TRBV28; cdr3_aa: CASSLSENEKLFF; cdr3_nt: TGTGCCAGCAGTTTAAGTGAGAATGAAAAACTGTTTTTT
d_call: NA; j_call: TRBJ1-5; clone_size: NA; v_call: TRBV6-4; cdr3_aa: CASSPGANQPQHF; cdr3_nt: TGTGCCAGCAGCCCTGGAGCTAATCAGCCCCAGCATTTT
d_call: TRBD1; j_call: TRBJ1-1; clone_size: once; v_call: TRBV28; cdr3_aa: CASSLAIQGLNTEAFF; cdr3_nt: TGTGCCAGCAGTTTAGCTATACAGGGGTTGAACACTGAAGCTTTCTTT
d_call: TRBD1; j_call: TRBJ1-2; clone_size: NA; v_call: TRBV18; cdr3_aa: CASSPETGAYYGYTF; cdr3_nt: TGTGCCAGCTCACCAGAGACAGGGGCCTACTATGGCTACACCTTC
d_call: TRBD1; j_call: TRBJ2-1; clone_size: NA; v_call: TRBV7-8; cdr3_aa: CASSFARVRQGPKNEQFF; cdr3_nt: TGTGCCAGCAGCTTCGCCCGCGTACGACAGGGCCCAAAAAATGAGCAGTTCTTC
d_call: NA; j_call: TRBJ1-1; clone_size: once; v_call: TRBV28; cdr3_aa: CASSLVSVGAEAFF; cdr3_nt: TGTGCCAGCAGTTTGGTATCAGTCGGGGCTGAAGCTTTCTTT
d_call: NA; j_call: TRBJ1-1; clone_size: NA; v_call: TRBV5-4; cdr3_aa: CASSLQRQVGTEAFF; cdr3_nt: TGTGCCAGCAGCCTTCAGCGGCAGGTGGGCACTGAAGCTTTCTTT
d_call: TRBD2; j_call: TRBJ2-3; clone_size: NA; v_call: TRBV27; cdr3_aa: CASSLLAGGSTDTQYF; cdr3_nt: TGTGCCAGCAGTTTACTAGCGGGGGGAAGCACAGATACGCAGTATTTT
d_call: TRBD2; j_call: TRBJ2-1; clone_size: NA; v_call: TRBV2; cdr3_aa: CASSVGLAGGVEQFF; cdr3_nt: TGTGCCAGCTCAGTTGGACTAGCGGGGGGGGTTGAGCAGTTCTTC
d_call: TRBD1; j_call: TRBJ1-1; clone_size: few; v_call: TRBV7-3; cdr3_aa: CASSQQGAFQSEAFF; cdr3_nt: TGTGCCAGCAGCCAACAGGGGGCGTTTCAATCTGAAGCTTTCTTT
d_call: TRBD1; j_call: TRBJ2-5; clone_size: once; v_call: TRBV7-3; cdr3_aa: CASSRGQKGTQYF; cdr3_nt: TGTGCCAGCAGCCGGGGACAGAAAGGGACCCAGTACTTC
d_call: TRBD2; j_call: TRBJ2-3; clone_size: NA; v_call: TRBV28; cdr3_aa: CASRTSGETDTQYF; cdr3_nt: TGTGCCAGCAGAACTAGCGGGGAGACAGATACGCAGTATTTT
d_call: NA; j_call: TRBJ2-3; clone_size: NA; v_call: TRBV30; cdr3_aa: CAWSVLPGTDTQYF; cdr3_nt: TGTGCCTGGAGTGTACTTCCGGGCACAGATACGCAGTATTTT
d_call: TRBD1; j_call: TRBJ1-4; clone_size: NA; v_call: TRBV7-2; cdr3_aa: CASSAYRGLVNEKLFF; cdr3_nt: TGTGCCAGCAGCGCATACAGGGGGTTAGTTAATGAAAAACTGTTTTTT
d_call: TRBD1; j_call: TRBJ1-3; clone_size: NA; v_call: TRBV7-9; cdr3_aa: CASSSTGGLGNTIYF; cdr3_nt: TGTGCCAGCAGCTCTACAGGGGGCCTTGGAAACACCATATATTTT
d_call: TRBD2; j_call: TRBJ2-1; clone_size: once; v_call: TRBV2; cdr3_aa: CATGGFRVDEQFF; cdr3_nt: TGTGCCACCGGGGGGTTCCGGGTCGATGAGCAGTTCTTC